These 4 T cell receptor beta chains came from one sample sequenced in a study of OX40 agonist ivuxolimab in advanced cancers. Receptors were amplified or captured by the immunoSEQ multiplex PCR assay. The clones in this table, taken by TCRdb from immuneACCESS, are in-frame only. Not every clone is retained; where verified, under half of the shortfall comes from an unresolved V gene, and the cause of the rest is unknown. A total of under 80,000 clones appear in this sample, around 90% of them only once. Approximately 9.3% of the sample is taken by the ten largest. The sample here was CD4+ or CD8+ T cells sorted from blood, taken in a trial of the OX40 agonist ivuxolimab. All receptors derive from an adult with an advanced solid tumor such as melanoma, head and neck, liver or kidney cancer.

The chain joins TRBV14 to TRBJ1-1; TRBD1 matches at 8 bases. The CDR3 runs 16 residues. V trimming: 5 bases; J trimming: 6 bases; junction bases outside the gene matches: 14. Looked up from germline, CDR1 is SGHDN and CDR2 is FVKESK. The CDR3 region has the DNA TGTGCCAGCAGCTCCCAATTGTCGGACAGGGTCCCTGAAGCTTTCTTT. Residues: CASSSQLSDRVPEAFF. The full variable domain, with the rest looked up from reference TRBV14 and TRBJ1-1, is EAGVTQFPSHSVIEKGQTVTLRCDPISGHDNLYWYRRVMGKEIKFLLHFVKESKQDESGMPNNRFLAERTGGTYSTLKVQPAELEDSGVYFCASSSQLSDRVPEAFFGQGTRLTVV.

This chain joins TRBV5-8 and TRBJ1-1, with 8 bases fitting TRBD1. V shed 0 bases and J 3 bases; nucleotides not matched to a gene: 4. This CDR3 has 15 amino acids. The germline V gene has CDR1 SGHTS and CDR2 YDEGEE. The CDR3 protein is CASSLGQGSHTEAFF. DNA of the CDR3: TGTGCCAGCAGCTTGGGACAGGGGTCCCACACTGAAGCTTTCTTT.

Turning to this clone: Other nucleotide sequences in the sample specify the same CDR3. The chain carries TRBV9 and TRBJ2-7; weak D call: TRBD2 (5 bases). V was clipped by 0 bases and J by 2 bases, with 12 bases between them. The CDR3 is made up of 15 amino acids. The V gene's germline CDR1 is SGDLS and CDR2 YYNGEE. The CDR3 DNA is TGTGCCAGCAGCGTAGGGTCGGGGAGTACCTACGAGCAGTACTTC. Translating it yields CASSVGSGSTYEQYF.

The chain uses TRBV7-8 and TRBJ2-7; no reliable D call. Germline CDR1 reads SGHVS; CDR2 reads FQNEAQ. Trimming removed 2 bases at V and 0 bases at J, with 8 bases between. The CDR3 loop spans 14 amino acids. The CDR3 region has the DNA TGTGCCAGCAGCTTATATACAGACTCCTACGAGCAGTACTTC. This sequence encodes CASSLYTDSYEQYF.